This note documents a single T cell receptor (beta chain) sequence. As handled by the study authors: For nucleated cells, counts were estimated from reference gene primer amplification. Data came from immunoSEQ multiplex PCR; TCRdb stores just in-frame clones and leaves some out. The V and J calls and clone size were taken over from that table, and D and trimming were inferred from the DNA. The table includes 250,000 or so clones, around 90% detected once. This specimen belongs to a study of blood T cell repertoires in COVID-19. As for the study in general: The origin of the acute and convalescent COVID-19 samples was the United States, Italy and Spain. PBMCs, B-cell-depleted T cells, or T cells provided the cDNA or gDNA that made up the material.

This CDR3 spans 11 amino acids. Trimming cost V 5 bases and J 10 bases, with 9 bases left between them. The chain joins TRBV12-3 or TRBV12-4 to TRBJ1-3; no definite D call. The source material was peripheral blood. This sequence was found in a woman aged 30 to 39 with acute or convalescent COVID-19. The CDR3 sequence: CASSPPGTIYF. In nucleotides, the CDR3 is TGTGCCAGCAGTCCCCCGGGAACCATATATTTT.